The 16 T cell receptor beta chains in this list originate from one sample, sequenced in a study of T cell responses to AZD1222 COVID-19 vaccine. The assay was immunoSEQ multiplex PCR, and TCRdb's table has in-frame clones only and misses some. Here the sample spans under 170,000 clones, about 92% being singletons. This specimen was peripheral blood, taken 28 days after the second AZD1222 dose. The receptors here all came from an adult who received the AZD1222 COVID-19 vaccine.

This sequence joins TRBV9 and TRBJ1-3; TRBD1 matches at 7 bases. Germline-derived CDR1 and CDR2 are SGDLS and YYNGEE. The CDR3 extends over 15 amino acids. The V gene end was trimmed by 3 bases and the J gene end by 2 bases; junction bases not matched to a gene: 5. CDR3 bases: TGTGCCAGCAGCGACGACAGGGTTGCTGGAAACACCATATATTTT. This translates into CASSDDRVAGNTIYF. Using reference TRBV9 and TRBJ1-3 for the parts outside the CDR3, the full variable domain is DSGVTQTPKHLITATGQRVTLRCSPRSGDLSVYWYQQSLDQGLQFLIQYYNGEERAKGNILERFSAQQFPDLHSELNLSSLELGDSALYFCASSDDRVAGNTIYFGEGSWLTVV.

The chain joins TRBV3-1 (or the pseudogene TRBV3-2) to TRBJ2-3; TRBD2 agrees at 9 bases. Germline values: CDR1 LGHDT, CDR2 YNNKEL (reference sequence). The CDR3 consists of 17 residues. V lost 1 base and J lost 2; bases outside the gene matches: 7. The CDR3 DNA reads TGTGCCAGCAGCCAAGCCCTGTTAGCGGGAGACACAGATACGCAGTATTTT. Protein product: CASSQALLAGDTDTQYF.

The CDR3 is CAWTGFSTDTQYF. The CDR3, as DNA: TGTGCCTGGACAGGTTTTAGCACAGATACGCAGTATTTT. The chain is built from TRBV30 and TRBJ2-3; D is unclear. Germline CDR1 GTSNPN, CDR2 SVGIG (reference sequence). This CDR3 contains 13 residues. V was pared by 4 bases and J by 0 bases, with 8 bases between.

This chain joins TRBV7-9 and TRBJ1-3, with D uncertain. This CDR3 spans 16 amino acids. The V gene's germline CDR1 is SEHNR and CDR2 FQNEAQ (reference sequence). V was shortened by 1 base and J by 0 bases, with 10 bases between the two germline ends. DNA for the CDR3: TGTGCCAGCAGCTTAGTGTCTGCCCTCTCTGGAAACACCATATATTTT. It translates to CASSLVSALSGNTIYF.

This chain uses TRBV5-8 with TRBJ2-7, with 8 bases lining up with TRBD1. From germline, CDR1 is SGHTS and CDR2 YDEGEE. Germline trimming cut 4 bases from V and 4 bases from J; bases unmatched to any gene: 7. The length of the CDR3 is 14 residues. As DNA, the CDR3 is TGTGCCAGCAGCGCCGGACAGGGAAAATACGAGCAGTACTTC. Translation: CASSAGQGKYEQYF.

The rearrangement links TRBV27 to TRBJ2-3; 14 nucleotides align to TRBD2. This CDR3 contains 16 residues. Trimming took 3 bases from V and 7 from J; bases not matched to a gene: 6. Germline loops: CDR1 MNHEY, CDR2 SMNVEV (reference sequence). CDR3 loop: CASSFGLAGGGNTQYF. CDR3 nucleotides: TGTGCCAGCAGTTTTGGACTAGCGGGAGGCGGGAATACGCAGTATTTT.

V is TRBV28 and J is TRBJ2-1, with 8 bases aligning to TRBD2. Germline V gene sequence: CDR1 MDHEN, CDR2 SYDVKM. The CDR3 has 16 residues. V shed 7 bases and J 5 bases; nucleotides not matched to a gene: 13. Here the CDR3 reads CASTPGGSLRHNEQFF. The CDR3 DNA reads as TGTGCCAGCACCCCGGGGGGGTCCCTGAGGCACAATGAGCAGTTCTTC.

The chain links TRBV27 to TRBJ2-1, with 8 bases identical to TRBD2. The junction had 3 bases not matched to a gene; V was cut back by 4 bases and J by 7 bases. The V gene's germline CDR1 is MNHEY and CDR2 SMNVEV (reference sequence). CDR3 size: 13 residues. CDR3 region: CASSSLAANEQFF. CDR3 bases: TGTGCCAGCAGTTCACTAGCGGCAAATGAGCAGTTCTTC.

The chain links TRBV5-1 to TRBJ2-1; 10 bases map to TRBD2. The V segment lost 4 bases and the J segment 3 bases; nucleotides outside the gene matches: 7. The V gene's germline CDR1 is SGHRS and CDR2 YFSETQ. There are 16 residues in the CDR3. This CDR3 reads CASSARTSGVYNEQFF. In DNA form, the CDR3 reads TGCGCCAGCAGCGCAAGGACTAGCGGAGTCTACAATGAGCAGTTCTTC.

The genes are TRBV27 and TRBJ1-1; possible D gene TRBD1, 6 bases. The germline V gene encodes CDR1 MNHEY and CDR2 SMNVEV (reference sequence). CDR3 length: 13 residues. V dropped 5 bases and J dropped 8 bases, with 15 bases sitting between them. As DNA, the CDR3 is TGTGCCAGCAGTACTACAGGGAGGCAAGAAGCTTTCTTT. This codes for CASSTTGRQEAFF.

This chain connects TRBV2 to TRBJ1-1; D gene uncertain. Germline V gene sequence: CDR1 SNHLY, CDR2 FYNNEI. The CDR3 sequence is 11 residues long. V lost 4 bases to trimming and J lost 7 bases, with 7 bases between them. CDR3 loop: CASSGYGEAFF. The CDR3 DNA reads as TGTGCCAGCAGTGGGTACGGTGAAGCTTTCTTT.

The rearrangement joins TRBV18 to TRBJ2-1, with D unclear. V lost 2 bases and J lost 9, with 5 bases in between. The CDR3 contains 11 residues. In germline, CDR1 is KGHSH, CDR2 LQKENI. The CDR3 DNA sequence: TGTGCCAGCTCACCAAATATTGAGCAGTTCTTC. Amino acid sequence: CASSPNIEQFF.

This clone was observed once. The rearrangement joins TRBV7-2 to TRBJ2-3; the D is unclear. V was trimmed by 1 base and J by 4 bases, leaving 6 bases between them. Per the germline V gene, CDR1 is SGHTA and CDR2 is FQGNSA. The CDR3 length is 13 residues. Written as DNA, the CDR3 is TGTGCCAGCAGCTTAGAAGTCCCAGATACGCAGTATTTT. This sequence encodes CASSLEVPDTQYF.

This chain connects TRBV5-1 to TRBJ2-7; either TRBD1 or TRBD2 may fit D (5 bases each). The V end was cut by 1 base, the J end by 3 bases, with 14 bases between. The germline V gene has CDR1 SGHRS and CDR2 YFSETQ. The CDR3 is 15 residues long. CDR3 residues: CASSLSGPTGYEQYF. CDR3 DNA: TGCGCCAGCAGCTTGTCGGGACCCACGGGCTACGAGCAGTACTTC.

This clone was detected only a few times. V usage is TRBV7-8 and J usage is TRBJ2-1, with 7 bases fitting TRBD1. Germline values: CDR1 SGHVS, CDR2 FQNEAQ. This CDR3 contains 16 residues. The V segment lost 0 bases and the J segment 12 bases; nucleotides outside the gene matches: 14. CDR3 sequence: CASSLARQGWGLVQFF. Written as DNA, the CDR3 is TGTGCCAGCAGCTTAGCGCGACAGGGTTGGGGGCTTGTGCAGTTCTTC.

This rearrangement joins TRBV7-6 to TRBJ2-7; 14 bases line up with TRBD2. Trimming removed 5 bases from V and 3 bases from J; junction bases left unmatched: 21. The germline V gene encodes CDR1 SGHVS and CDR2 FNYEAQ. The CDR3 runs to 21 residues. The CDR3 protein is CASSPTDSGTSGSSRVYEQYF. For the CDR3, the DNA is TGTGCCAGCAGCCCGACAGATTCCGGGACTAGCGGGAGTTCTAGAGTCTACGAGCAGTACTTC.